Described below is a single T cell receptor beta chain sequence and its context. Its antigen is still unknown. With a much larger clone just one base away, this may be a read error. Germline CDR1 is GTSNPN and CDR2 is SVGIG (reference sequence). The CDR3 contains 13 residues. RNA and DNA were co-extracted from roughly 20-30 mg of unsorted bulk tissue. The data originate from a study of tumor-infiltrating lymphocytes in primary liver carcinoma. General study results and limits: Blood fell significantly below tumors in its top-250-clone fraction (p = 0.039). Lesser overlap characterized tumor-adjacent and tumor-blood pairs relative to tumor region pairs.

The input was 450 to 500 ng total RNA; TCR beta cDNA was made from it with a constant-region primer. Slightly modified ARM-PCR, run as three nested multiplex PCR rounds, produced the TCR beta libraries. TRBV1-TRBV30 forward primers and a C-beta reverse primer were used in the first two PCR rounds, which each ran for approximately 10 cycles. TCRdb re-called the multiplex PCR reads through MiXCR, storing one row per CDR3 protein. The data hold about 99,000 distinct CDR3 sequences, with approximately 71% observed a single time. J is TRBJ2-2 and V is TRBV30; the D gene is possibly TRBD2 (5 bases). This clonotype was sampled from a woman aged 60-75 years with primary liver carcinoma and hepatitis B virus infection. Sequenced sample: liver tumor tissue from sampling region 5. Documented subset: tumor region T5, tumor centre. The CDR3 nucleotides read TGTGCCTGGAGTCCCTCAGAGACCGGGGAGCTGTTGTTT. This gives the protein CAWSPSETGELLF.